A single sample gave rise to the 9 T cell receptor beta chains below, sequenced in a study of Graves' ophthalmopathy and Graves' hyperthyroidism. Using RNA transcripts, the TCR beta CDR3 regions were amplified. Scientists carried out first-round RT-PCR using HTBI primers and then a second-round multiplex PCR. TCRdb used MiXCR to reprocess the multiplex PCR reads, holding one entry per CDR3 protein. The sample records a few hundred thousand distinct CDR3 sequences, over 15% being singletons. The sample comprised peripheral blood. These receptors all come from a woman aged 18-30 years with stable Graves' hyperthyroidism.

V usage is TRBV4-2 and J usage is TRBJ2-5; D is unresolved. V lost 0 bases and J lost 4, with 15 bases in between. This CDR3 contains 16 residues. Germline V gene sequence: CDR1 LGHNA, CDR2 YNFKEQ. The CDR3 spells CASSQDGSVYGETQYF. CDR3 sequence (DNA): TGTGCCAGCAGCCAAGACGGCTCGGTATATGGAGAGACCCAGTACTTC.

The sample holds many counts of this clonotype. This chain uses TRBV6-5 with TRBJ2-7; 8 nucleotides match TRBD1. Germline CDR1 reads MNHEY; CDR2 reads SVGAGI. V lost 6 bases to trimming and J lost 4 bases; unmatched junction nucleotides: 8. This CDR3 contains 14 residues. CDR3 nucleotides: TGTGCCAGCAGCCGGACAGGGCAGGGTTACGAGCAGTACTTC. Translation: CASSRTGQGYEQYF.

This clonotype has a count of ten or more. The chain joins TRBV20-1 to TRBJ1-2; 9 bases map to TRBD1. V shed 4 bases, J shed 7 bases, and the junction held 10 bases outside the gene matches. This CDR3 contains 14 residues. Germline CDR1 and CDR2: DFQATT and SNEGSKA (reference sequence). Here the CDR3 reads CSATIPTGGGGYTF. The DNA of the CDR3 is TGCAGTGCTACCATTCCAACAGGGGGCGGTGGCTACACCTTC.

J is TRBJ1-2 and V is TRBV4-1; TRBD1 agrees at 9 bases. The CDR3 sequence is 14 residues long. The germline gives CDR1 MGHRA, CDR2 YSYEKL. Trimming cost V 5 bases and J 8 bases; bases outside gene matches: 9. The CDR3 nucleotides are TGCGCCAGCAGCAGCCCGGGACAGGGTCGCGGCTACACCTTC. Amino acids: CASSSPGQGRGYTF.

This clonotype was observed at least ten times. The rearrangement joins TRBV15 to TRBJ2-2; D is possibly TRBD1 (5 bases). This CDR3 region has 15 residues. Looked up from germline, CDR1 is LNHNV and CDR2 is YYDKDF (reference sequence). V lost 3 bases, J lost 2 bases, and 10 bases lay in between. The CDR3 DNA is TGTGCCACCAGCAGTCAGGGCAGAAACACCGGGGAGCTGTTTTTT. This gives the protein CATSSQGRNTGELFF.

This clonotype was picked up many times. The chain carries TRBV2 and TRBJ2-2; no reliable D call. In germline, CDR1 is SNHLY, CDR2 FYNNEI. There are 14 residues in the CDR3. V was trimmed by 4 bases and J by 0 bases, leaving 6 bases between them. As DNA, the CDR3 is TGTGCCAGCAGTGGACGGCCGAACACCGGGGAGCTGTTTTTT. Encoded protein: CASSGRPNTGELFF. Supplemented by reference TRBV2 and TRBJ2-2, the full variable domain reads EPEVTQTPSHQVTQMGQEVILRCVPISNHLYFYWYRQILGQKVEFLVSFYNNEISEKSEIFDDQFSVERPDGSNFTLKIRSTKLEDSAMYFCASSGRPNTGELFFGEGSRLTVL.

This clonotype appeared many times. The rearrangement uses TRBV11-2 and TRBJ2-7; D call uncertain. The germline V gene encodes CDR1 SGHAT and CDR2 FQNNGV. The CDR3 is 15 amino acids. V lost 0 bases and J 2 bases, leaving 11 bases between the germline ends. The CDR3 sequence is CASSLDLQAAYEQYF. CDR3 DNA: TGTGCCAGCAGCTTAGATCTACAAGCCGCCTACGAGCAGTACTTC.

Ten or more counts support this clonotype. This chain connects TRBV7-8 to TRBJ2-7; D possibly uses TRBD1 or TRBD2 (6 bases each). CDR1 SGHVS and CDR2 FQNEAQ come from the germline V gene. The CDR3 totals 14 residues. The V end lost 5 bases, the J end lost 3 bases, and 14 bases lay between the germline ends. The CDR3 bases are TGTGCCAGCAGCGGGAGGACAGTCCACTACGAGCAGTACTTC. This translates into CASSGRTVHYEQYF. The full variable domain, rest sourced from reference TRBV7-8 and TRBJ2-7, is GAGVSQSPRYKVAKRGQDVALRCDPISGHVSLFWYQQALGQGPEFLTYFQNEAQLDKSGLPSDRFFAERPEGSVSTLKIQRTQQEDSAVYLCASSGRTVHYEQYFGPGTRLTVT.

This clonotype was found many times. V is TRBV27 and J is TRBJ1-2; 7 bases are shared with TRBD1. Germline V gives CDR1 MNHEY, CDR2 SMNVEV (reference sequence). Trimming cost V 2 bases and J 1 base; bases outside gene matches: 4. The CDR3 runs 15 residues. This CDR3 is CASSLGQANNYGYTF. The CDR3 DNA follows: TGTGCCAGCAGTTTAGGACAGGCAAATAACTATGGCTACACCTTC.